The T cell receptor (beta chain) described here comes from a study of identical twins. Study outcomes and limitations: Excess twin sharing in beta out-of-frame sequences was weaker.

TCRdb redid the calling of the 5' RACE reads with MiXCR, one entry per CDR3 protein. The sample consists of approximately 300,000 distinct CDR3 sequences, 8.5% to 9.5% of them appearing once. After removal of 1 base from V and 1 base from J, the junction contained 6 bases not matched to a gene. Germline CDR1 KGHSY, CDR2 FQNENV. There are 17 residues in the CDR3. This clonotype was recorded a few times. Its antigen is not known. The sample was also linked to a second study, of yellow fever vaccine responses in identical twins. From that second work: Twin vaccine T cell responses reportedly seemed partly convergent, partly personalized.

The clonotype originates from a woman in her late teens or twenties in good health. The sample taken for sequencing was CD8+ T cells sorted from blood. J is TRBJ1-5 and V is TRBV16; 8 nucleotides match TRBD1. CDR3 in DNA: TGTGCCAGCAGCCAATTGCCAGGGGGCGACAGCAATCAGCCCCAGCATTTT. Amino acid sequence: CASSQLPGGDSNQPQHF.